This T cell receptor beta chain was captured by sequencing in a study of T cell responses to AZD1222 COVID-19 vaccine. Comment on this clone: Its antigen remains unknown.

Study-level points and caveats: Clonal diversity was possibly underestimated, and the donors were mostly white British, with more females. No day 14 peak samples; only post-peak repertoires were characterized. Spike was spanned by vaccine-associated CD4 TCRs, which were dominant at 160-218 and 743-854.

Sequencing was performed with immunoSEQ multiplex PCR; in TCRdb, only in-frame clones are kept and a portion is missing. The sample consists of roughly 190,000 clones, 90% to 95% of them appearing once. Germline V lookup: CDR1 SGHTA, CDR2 FQGNSA. V was pared by 5 bases and J by 8 bases, with 6 bases of the junction left unmatched. The CDR3 is 14 amino acids. This sequence was found in an adult who received the AZD1222 COVID-19 vaccine. The sequences come from peripheral blood, collected 28 days after the second AZD1222 dose. J is TRBJ1-3 and V is TRBV7-2; 10 positions match TRBD1. The CDR3 loop is CASSPWTGGHTIYF. CDR3 coding DNA: TGTGCCAGCAGCCCGTGGACAGGGGGACACACCATATATTTT.